The TCR beta chain under discussion was sequenced for a study of radiation and T cells in renal cell carcinoma. The assay was immunoSEQ multiplex PCR, and TCRdb's table has in-frame clones only and misses some. The sample lists 24,000 or so clones; roughly 53% were seen once. Treatment in this sample: treatment-naive control, cytoreductive nephrectomy. Treatment-naive patients without radiation supplied the control tumors at nephrectomy. Clear cell pathology was present in this patient's renal cell carcinoma. The CDR3 covers 15 residues. The V end lost 4 bases, the J end lost 0 bases, and 12 bases lay between the germline ends. Germline-derived CDR1 and CDR2 are SGHTA and FQGNSA. Findings and limits, study-wide: Dominant CDR3 motifs occupied more repertoire in irradiated than control tumors. In nephrectomy-only tumors, top 100 clonotypes averaged around 40%, versus around 54% irradiated.

Comments on this clone: Its antigen is not identified.

The receptor comes from a human donor with renal cell carcinoma. This chain joins TRBV7-2 and TRBJ1-2; a possible D gene is TRBD1 (6 bases). Source: tumor tissue, taken from a patient whose treatment was nephrectomy without radiotherapy. The CDR3 protein is CASSSRGATNYGYTF. The DNA of the CDR3 is TGTGCCAGCAGCTCCCGGGGGGCGACTAACTATGGCTACACCTTC.